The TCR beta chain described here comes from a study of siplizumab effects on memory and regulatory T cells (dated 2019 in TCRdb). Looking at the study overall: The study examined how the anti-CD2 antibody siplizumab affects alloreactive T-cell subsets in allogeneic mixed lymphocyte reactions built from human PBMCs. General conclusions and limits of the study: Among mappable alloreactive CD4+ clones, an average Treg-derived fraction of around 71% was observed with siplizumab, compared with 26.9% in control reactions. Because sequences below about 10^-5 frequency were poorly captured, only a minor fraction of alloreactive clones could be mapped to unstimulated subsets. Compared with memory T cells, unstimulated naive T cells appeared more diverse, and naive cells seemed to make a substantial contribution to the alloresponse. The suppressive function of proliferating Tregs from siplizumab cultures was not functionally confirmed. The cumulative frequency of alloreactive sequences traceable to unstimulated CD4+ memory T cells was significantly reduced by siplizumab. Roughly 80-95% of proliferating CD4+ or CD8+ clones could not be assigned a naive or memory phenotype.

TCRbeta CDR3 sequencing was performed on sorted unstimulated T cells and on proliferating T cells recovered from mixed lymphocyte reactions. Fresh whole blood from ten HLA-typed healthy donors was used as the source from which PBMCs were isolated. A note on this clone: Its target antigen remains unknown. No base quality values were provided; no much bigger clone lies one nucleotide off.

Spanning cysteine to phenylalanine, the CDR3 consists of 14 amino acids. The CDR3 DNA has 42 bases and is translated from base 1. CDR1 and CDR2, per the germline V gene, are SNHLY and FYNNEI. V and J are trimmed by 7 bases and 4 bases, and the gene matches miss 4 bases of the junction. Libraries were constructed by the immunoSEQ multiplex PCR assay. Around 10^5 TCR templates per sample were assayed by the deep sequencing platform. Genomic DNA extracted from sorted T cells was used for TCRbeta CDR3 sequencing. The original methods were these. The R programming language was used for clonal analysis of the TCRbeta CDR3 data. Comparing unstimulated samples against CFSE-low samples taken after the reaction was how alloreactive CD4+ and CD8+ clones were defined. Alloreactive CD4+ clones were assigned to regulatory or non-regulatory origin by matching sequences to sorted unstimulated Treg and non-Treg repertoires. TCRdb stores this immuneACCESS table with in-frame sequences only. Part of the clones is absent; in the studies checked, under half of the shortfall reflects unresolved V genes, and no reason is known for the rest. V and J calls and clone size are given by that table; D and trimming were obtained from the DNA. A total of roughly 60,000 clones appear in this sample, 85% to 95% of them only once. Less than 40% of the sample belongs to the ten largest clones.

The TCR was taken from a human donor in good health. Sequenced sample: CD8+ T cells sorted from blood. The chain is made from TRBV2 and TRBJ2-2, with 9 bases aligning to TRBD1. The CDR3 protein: CASTPGQGTGELFF. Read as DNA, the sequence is TGTGCCAGCACCCCGGGACAGGGCACCGGGGAGCTGTTTTTT.